A single sample gave rise to the 18 T cell receptor beta chains below, sequenced in a study of metastatic and nonmetastatic thyroid tumors. TCRdb re-processed the PCR reads through MiXCR. The data contain just over 15,000 clones, about 35% of them singletons. Every patient was untreated before thyroid surgery. What was sequenced was tumor tissue. Receptors originate from a male donor with papillary thyroid cancer or a benign thyroid nodule (not recorded which). Some clones in this sample may be carry-over from other donors' samples.

This clone rates as medium-sized. The chain employs TRBV6-2 or TRBV6-3 and TRBJ1-6, with TRBD1 identical over 8 bases. CDR1 is MNHEY and CDR2 is SVGEGT in the germline V gene. Unmatched junction bases numbered 10, after V lost 7 bases and J lost 8 bases. The CDR3 covers 15 residues. CDR3 sequence reads: CASKLLQGADSPLHF. In nucleotides, the CDR3 is TGTGCCAGCAAGCTGTTGCAGGGGGCGGATTCACCCCTCCACTTT.

Remarks on this clone: Since the CDR3 does not end with the conserved phenylalanine or tryptophan, this likely comes from a read error. This rearrangement joins TRBV5-1 to TRBJ2-5; no clear D gene. Germline assignment: CDR1 SGHRS and CDR2 YFSETQ. This CDR3 comprises 12 residues. CDR3 in DNA: TGCGCCAGCGGCTTGTACGGAGAGACCCAGTACCTC. This translates into CASGLYGETQYL.

The rearrangement joins TRBV18 to TRBJ2-7; 8 nucleotides align to TRBD2. Germline V CDR1 and CDR2: KGHSH, LQKENI. The junction had 9 bases not matched to a gene; V was cut back by 5 bases and J by 0 bases. The CDR3 consists of 16 residues. The CDR3 DNA is TGTGCCAGCTCAAAGGGGACTAGTTGGACCTCCTACGAGCAGTACTTC. Its translation is CASSKGTSWTSYEQYF.

Sample share makes this clone large. CDR3 nucleotide sequence: TGCAGTGCTAGGGGCTCAGGGTATGAGACTGAAGCTTTCTTT. Protein: CSARGSGYETEAFF. The chain links TRBV20-1 to TRBJ1-1; tentative D call: TRBD1 (5 bases). Trimming cost V 3 bases and J 5 bases, with 16 bases left between them. The CDR3 totals 14 residues. Germline V CDR1 and CDR2: DFQATT, SNEGSKA (reference sequence).

Notes on this clone: A read error is possible here, since a much larger clone lies one base away. Other nucleotide sequences in the sample specify the same CDR3. The CDR3 DNA is TGTGCCAGCAGCTTGCAGGGGAATGAGCAGTTCTTC. Protein product: CASSLQGNEQFF. The chain recombines TRBV5-5 with TRBJ2-1, with D possibly matching TRBD1 (6 bases). V was pared by 1 base and J by 7 bases, with 6 bases between. CDR3 length equals 12 residues. Per the germline V gene, CDR1 is SGHKS and CDR2 is YYEKEE (reference sequence).

The genes are TRBV11-2 and TRBJ2-1, with D maybe TRBD1 (6 bases). This CDR3 is 15 amino acids long. Between the trimmed V and J ends, which lost 4 bases and 10 bases, there was a span of 20 bases. Germline V gene data show CDR1 as SGHAT and CDR2 as FQNNGV. The CDR3 nucleotides read TGTGCCAGCAGCTCGCGGACTCATACAGGGAAGGAGCAGTTCTTC. Translated, it gives CASSSRTHTGKEQFF. The complete variable domain, with remaining parts taken from reference TRBV11-2 and TRBJ2-1, reads EAGVAQSPRYKIIEKRQSVAFWCNPISGHATLYWYQQILGQGPKLLIQFQNNGVVDDSQLPKDRFSAERLKGVDSTLKIQPAKLEDSAVYLCASSSRTHTGKEQFFGPGTRLTVL.

Of note for this clone: The junction departs from the called germline gene at one end, perhaps through a read error. This chain connects TRBV20-1 to TRBJ1-1; a possible D gene is TRBD1 (6 bases). Germline V gene data show CDR1 as DFQATT and CDR2 as SNEGSKA (reference sequence). The CDR3 spans 13 residues. The CDR3 region is CSARAPFTGGALF. In DNA form, the CDR3 reads TGCAGTGCTAGAGCCCCTTTTACCGGGGGGGCCCTCTTT.

This clone was observed a single time. The chain is built from TRBV7-2 and TRBJ2-7, with TRBD2 as a possible D gene (7 bases). The length of the CDR3 is 14 residues. Deletions cut 4 bases from V and 1 base from J, with 11 bases between. Per germline, CDR1 SGHTA and CDR2 FQGNSA. CDR3 coding DNA: TGTGCCAGCAGCTCCGGGGGGCCATCCTACGAGCAGTACTTC. Translated: CASSSGGPSYEQYF.

This clone was recorded many times. The chain is built from TRBV29-1 and TRBJ2-1; D uncertain. The CDR3 covers 13 residues. Germline CDR1 is SQVTM and CDR2 is ANQGSEA. With 1 base removed from V and 5 bases from J, the gap between germline ends came to 9 bases. This CDR3 reads CSVEGSVDNEQFF. The DNA of the CDR3 is TGCAGCGTTGAAGGATCGGTTGACAATGAGCAGTTCTTC.

Only a few counts were recorded for this clone. The rearrangement links TRBV6-1 to TRBJ1-2, with TRBD1 identical over 12 bases. V was clipped by 0 bases and J by 4 bases; unmatched bases: 9. Germline V gene data show CDR1 as MNHNS and CDR2 as SASEGT. CDR3 size: 18 residues. The CDR3 is CASSEAGTGGLEGYGYTF. CDR3 DNA: TGTGCCAGCAGTGAAGCAGGGACAGGGGGCCTGGAAGGCTATGGCTACACCTTC.

This clone was seen at least ten times. The chain links TRBV6-6 to TRBJ2-5; D might be TRBD1 (5 bases). Looked up from germline, CDR1 is MNHNY and CDR2 is SVGAGI (reference sequence). With 0 bases removed from V and 4 bases from J, the gap between germline ends came to 9 bases. This CDR3 is built from 14 residues. CDR3 loop: CASSYSQGSETQYF. The CDR3 DNA reads TGTGCCAGCAGTTACTCCCAGGGCTCAGAGACCCAGTACTTC.

This clone showed up many times. This sequence joins TRBV28 and TRBJ2-7, with 8 bases fitting TRBD1. Germline V CDR1 and CDR2: MDHEN, SYDVKM. The trim removed 5 bases at V and 2 bases at J, leaving 8 bases unmatched. This CDR3 comprises 15 residues. The DNA for the CDR3 is TGTGCCAGCAGTGGGTGGCAGGGGGCTACCTACGAGCAGTACTTC. Residues: CASSGWQGATYEQYF.

The V and J genes are TRBV11-3 and TRBJ2-7; D gene ambiguous. CDR1 SGHNT and CDR2 YENEEA come from the germline V gene. CDR3 length equals 12 residues. V was pared by 1 base and J by 5 bases, with 6 bases between. The CDR3 protein is CASSLAGNEQYF. CDR3 coding DNA: TGTGCCAGCAGCTTAGCTGGGAACGAGCAGTACTTC.

This clone was counted at least ten times. The rearrangement links TRBV15 to TRBJ2-5; possible D gene TRBD2, 7 bases. Germline V CDR1 and CDR2: LNHNV, YYDKDF (reference sequence). The V end lost 1 base, the J end lost 1 base, and 19 bases lay between the germline ends. The length of the CDR3 is 18 residues. The CDR3 is CATSRGGRGAMGQETQYF. In nucleotides, the CDR3 is TGTGCCACCAGCAGAGGTGGGAGGGGGGCCATGGGCCAAGAGACCCAGTACTTC.

At least ten counts were recorded for this clone. The chain has TRBV2 and TRBJ2-4, with 10 positions matching TRBD2. The CDR3 runs to 17 residues. V lost 4 bases and J lost 0; bases outside the gene matches: 6. Germline V gene sequence: CDR1 SNHLY, CDR2 FYNNEI. The CDR3 loop reads CASSGLAGALAKNIQYF. The CDR3 DNA reads as TGTGCCAGCAGTGGGCTAGCGGGGGCCTTAGCCAAAAACATTCAGTACTTC. Full variable domain (outside the CDR3, taken from reference TRBV2 and TRBJ2-4): EPEVTQTPSHQVTQMGQEVILRCVPISNHLYFYWYRQILGQKVEFLVSFYNNEISEKSEIFDDQFSVERPDGSNFTLKIRSTKLEDSAMYFCASSGLAGALAKNIQYFGAGTRLSVL.

The gene calls are TRBV6-9 and TRBJ2-1; 10 bases match TRBD2. This CDR3 region has 19 residues. The germline V gene encodes CDR1 MNHGY and CDR2 SVAAGI. Trimming cost V 4 bases and J 9 bases; bases outside gene matches: 21. In DNA, the CDR3 is TGTGCCAGCAGTTCTTCAACACTACCGGGACTAGCGATTAGTGGTGAGCAGTTCTTC. It specifies CASSSSTLPGLAISGEQFF.

This clone was seen ten or more times. The chain has TRBV20-1 and TRBJ2-6; no definite D call. This CDR3 is built from 17 residues. Trimming took 0 bases from V and 1 from J, leaving 13 bases between them. Germline loops: CDR1 DFQATT, CDR2 SNEGSKA (reference sequence). The CDR3 here is CSARDSSRPSGANVLTF. The CDR3 nucleotides are TGCAGTGCTAGAGATTCGAGCAGACCTTCTGGGGCCAACGTCCTGACTTTC.

This clone was observed once. The junction differs from germline at one of its ends, possibly a read error. The V call is TRBV7-7, the J call TRBJ2-2; D is perhaps TRBD2 (5 bases). Germline V CDR1 and CDR2: SSHAT, FNYEAQ (reference sequence). The CDR3 covers 16 residues. The CDR3 is CASSPILVRNTGELFF. The CDR3 DNA sequence: TGTGCTAGCAGCCCGATACTAGTTAGAAACACGGGGGAGCTGTTTTTT.